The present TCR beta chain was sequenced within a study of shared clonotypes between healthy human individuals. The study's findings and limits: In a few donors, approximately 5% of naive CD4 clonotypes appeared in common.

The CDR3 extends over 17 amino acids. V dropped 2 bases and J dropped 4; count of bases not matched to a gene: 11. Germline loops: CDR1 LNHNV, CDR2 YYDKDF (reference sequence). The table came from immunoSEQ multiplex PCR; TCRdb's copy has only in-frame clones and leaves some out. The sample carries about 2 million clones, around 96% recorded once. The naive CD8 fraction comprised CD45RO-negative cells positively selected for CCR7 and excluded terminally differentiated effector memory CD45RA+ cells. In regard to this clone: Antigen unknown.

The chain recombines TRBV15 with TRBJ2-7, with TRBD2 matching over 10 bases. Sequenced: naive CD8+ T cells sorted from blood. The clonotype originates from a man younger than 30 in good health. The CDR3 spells CATSRLRPGLATYEQYF. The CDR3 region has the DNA TGTGCCACCAGCAGATTAAGACCGGGACTAGCGACTTACGAGCAGTACTTC.